The 19 T cell receptor beta chains reported below all come from one sample, sequenced in a study of shared clonotypes between healthy human individuals. TCRdb's copy holds only in-frame clones and misses some; the assay was immunoSEQ multiplex PCR. Here the sample spans some 2.1 million clones, over 85% being singletons. Cells designated naive CD8 were CD45RO-negative and were positively selected for CCR7, with terminally differentiated effector memory CD45RA+ cells excluded. The sample comprised naive CD8+ T cells sorted from blood. The receptors were sampled from a man aged 18 to 29 in good health.

The chain is built from TRBV28 and TRBJ1-1; 10 bases line up with TRBD1. CDR1 is MDHEN and CDR2 is SYDVKM in the germline V gene. The CDR3 sequence is 15 residues long. The ends lost 6 bases at V and 7 bases at J; junction bases unmatched: 11. The CDR3 spells CASREGTGAPLEAFF. The CDR3 nucleotides read TGTGCCAGCAGGGAAGGGACAGGGGCCCCCCTTGAAGCTTTCTTT.

The chain links TRBV27 to TRBJ2-1; 11 bases are a match to TRBD2. The junction had 8 bases not matched to a gene; V was cut back by 1 base and J by 9 bases. Germline V gene lookup returns CDR1 MNHEY and CDR2 SMNVEV (reference sequence). The CDR3 is made up of 16 amino acids. The CDR3 reads CASSLLGLAERVEQFF. The CDR3 region has the DNA TGTGCCAGCAGTTTATTGGGACTAGCGGAGAGGGTTGAGCAGTTCTTC.

The gene calls are TRBV4-1 and TRBJ1-4; D not resolved. Germline-derived CDR1 and CDR2 are MGHRA and YSYEKL. V was cut by 3 bases and J by 6 bases, with 11 bases left in between. The CDR3 is made up of 14 amino acids. The CDR3 DNA reads TGCGCCAGCAGCCAGGGCCCGGGTCATGAAAAACTGTTTTTT. Encoded protein: CASSQGPGHEKLFF.

The V gene is TRBV13, the J gene TRBJ1-1, with 7 bases that match TRBD1. Germline trimming cut 8 bases from V and 2 bases from J; bases unmatched to any gene: 8. The germline V gene encodes CDR1 PRHDT and CDR2 FYEKMQ (reference sequence). The CDR3 is 14 amino acids. CDR3 nucleotide sequence: TGTGCCAGCGGAGAACAGGGGTTTAACACTGAAGCTTTCTTT. It codes for CASGEQGFNTEAFF.

V and J are TRBV5-1 and TRBJ2-5; D possibly corresponds to TRBD1 (5 bases). Germline V lookup: CDR1 SGHRS, CDR2 YFSETQ. The CDR3 runs 16 residues. V was clipped by 4 bases and J by 5 bases, with 21 bases between them. CDR3 bases: TGCGCCAGCAGCCCGATTTATGGGGCGAGCTCCGAGACCCAGTACTTC. Its translation is CASSPIYGASSETQYF.

The chain employs TRBV4-1 and TRBJ2-7; perhaps TRBD2 as D (5 bases). Germline-derived CDR1 and CDR2 are MGHRA and YSYEKL. The CDR3 runs to 14 residues. V lost 0 bases, J lost 3 bases, and 9 bases lay in between. The CDR3 DNA follows: TGCGCCAGCAGCCAAGAAGAGGGCTTCTACGAGCAGTACTTC. This codes for CASSQEEGFYEQYF.

This chain uses TRBV5-6 with TRBJ1-5; D gene uncertain. The CDR3 has 13 residues. V lost 4 bases, J lost 8 bases, and 13 bases lay in between. Germline V CDR1 and CDR2: SGHDT, YYEEEE. The CDR3 sequence: CASSLQDAKPQHF. CDR3 in DNA: TGTGCCAGCAGCCTCCAGGACGCCAAGCCCCAGCATTTT. The variable domain in full, with the rest retrieved from reference TRBV5-6 and TRBJ1-5, is DAGVTQSPTHLIKTRGQQVTLRCSPKSGHDTVSWYQQALGQGPQFIFQYYEEEERQRGNFPDRFSGHQFPNYSSELNVNALLLGDSALYLCASSLQDAKPQHFGDGTRLSIL.

The rearrangement joins TRBV5-6 to TRBJ1-1, with a weak D call TRBD1 (5 bases). The CDR3 is 15 amino acids. CDR1 and CDR2 (germline): SGHDT, YYEEEE. V was pared by 2 bases and J by 1 base, with 12 bases between. The CDR3 protein is CASSFWGRGNTEAFF. The CDR3 coding sequence is TGTGCCAGCAGCTTCTGGGGCCGGGGGAACACTGAAGCTTTCTTT.

The V gene is TRBV4-1, the J gene TRBJ1-5; no clear D gene. This CDR3 contains 16 residues. In germline, CDR1 is MGHRA, CDR2 YSYEKL. Trimming shortened V by 0 bases and J by 2 bases, and 11 bases separated the two germline ends. This CDR3 is CASSQDVGLGNQPQHF. As DNA, the CDR3 is TGCGCCAGCAGCCAAGATGTGGGGTTGGGCAATCAGCCCCAGCATTTT.

The chain carries TRBV7-9 and TRBJ2-7; D is ambiguous. Trimming pared 5 bases from V and 5 bases from J, leaving 10 bases between. Germline V gene data show CDR1 as SEHNR and CDR2 as FQNEAQ (reference sequence). This CDR3 contains 12 residues. DNA for the CDR3: TGTGCCAGCAGCGCCGAGTACAACGAGCAGTACTTC. Its protein product is CASSAEYNEQYF.

V is TRBV4-1 and J is TRBJ2-1, with D perhaps being TRBD1 or TRBD2 (6 bases each). The CDR3 totals 16 residues. Trimming cost V 1 base and J 6 bases, with 16 bases left between them. Germline CDR1 reads MGHRA; CDR2 reads YSYEKL. The CDR3 coding sequence is TGCGCCAGCAGCCAAGTGGGGACTCGAGGGGGCAATGAGCAGTTCTTC. It specifies CASSQVGTRGGNEQFF.

V and J are TRBV10-1 and TRBJ2-7; 7 bases agree with TRBD1. The J segment lost 5 bases and the V segment lost 3 bases, leaving 7 bases of the junction unmatched. The CDR3 has 14 amino acids. CDR1 WNHNN and CDR2 SYGVQD come from the germline V gene (reference sequence). CDR3 nucleotides: TGCGCCAGCAGTGACCAATCGGGGACAGACGAGCAGTACTTC. It codes for CASSDQSGTDEQYF.

In regard to this clone: Different DNA sequences within this sample yield the same CDR3. The chain joins TRBV27 to TRBJ2-2; D is uncertain. The CDR3 is made up of 13 amino acids. The germline V and J ends were trimmed by 4 bases and 4 bases, with 7 bases remaining between them. The germline gives CDR1 MNHEY, CDR2 SMNVEV (reference sequence). The CDR3 DNA reads as TGTGCCAGCAGTTCCACTGGCACCGGGGAGCTGTTTTTT. Encoded protein: CASSSTGTGELFF.

V gene TRBV4-1 combines with J gene TRBJ2-7; unclear D gene. The CDR3 is 14 amino acids. V lost 1 base and J 2 bases, leaving 9 bases between the germline ends. Germline assignment: CDR1 MGHRA and CDR2 YSYEKL. The CDR3 region is CASSQGREAYEQYF. DNA for the CDR3: TGCGCCAGCAGCCAAGGAAGGGAAGCCTACGAGCAGTACTTC.

The gene calls are TRBV19 and TRBJ2-2; D unresolved. Deletions cut 9 bases from V and 6 bases from J, with 5 bases between. The CDR3 is made up of 10 amino acids. Per the germline V gene, CDR1 is LNHDA and CDR2 is SQIVND (reference sequence). Here the CDR3 DNA reads TGTGCCAGGACTGCCGGGGAGCTGTTTTTT. Its translation is CARTAGELFF.

CDR3 in amino acids: CASRRSGGPYEQYF. The CDR3 coding sequence is TGCGCCAGCAGACGGTCAGGGGGGCCCTACGAGCAGTACTTC. The chain carries TRBV10-1 and TRBJ2-7; D may be TRBD1 (7 bases). V was pared by 6 bases and J by 2 bases, with 14 bases between. CDR1 WNHNN and CDR2 SYGVQD come from the germline V gene (reference sequence). CDR3 length: 14 residues.

The rearrangement uses TRBV20-1 and TRBJ1-6, with D hard to call. Germline CDR1 and CDR2: DFQATT and SNEGSKA (reference sequence). V was cut by 1 base and J by 15 bases, with 7 bases left in between. CDR3 length: 10 amino acids. The CDR3 here is CSARGILLHF. CDR3 coding DNA: TGCAGTGCTAGAGGGATTCTCCTCCACTTT.

The genes are TRBV11-2 and TRBJ2-7; 10 bases match TRBD2. This CDR3 is 17 amino acids long. Germline CDR1 is SGHAT and CDR2 is FQNNGV. V was pared by 1 base and J by 4 bases, with 10 bases of the junction left unmatched. The CDR3 DNA follows: TGTGCCAGCAGCTTAGGGACCCTAGCGGGAGTATCGTACGAGCAGTACTTC. It translates to CASSLGTLAGVSYEQYF.

The chain carries TRBV25-1 and TRBJ1-6; no definite D call. CDR1 and CDR2 from the germline V gene are MGHDK and SYGVNS. The CDR3 is 14 residues long. Between the trimmed V and J ends, which lost 3 bases and 8 bases, there was a span of 11 bases. CDR3 DNA: TGTGCCAGCAGTGACCCCTTCTCCTATTCACCCCTCCACTTT. Residues: CASSDPFSYSPLHF.